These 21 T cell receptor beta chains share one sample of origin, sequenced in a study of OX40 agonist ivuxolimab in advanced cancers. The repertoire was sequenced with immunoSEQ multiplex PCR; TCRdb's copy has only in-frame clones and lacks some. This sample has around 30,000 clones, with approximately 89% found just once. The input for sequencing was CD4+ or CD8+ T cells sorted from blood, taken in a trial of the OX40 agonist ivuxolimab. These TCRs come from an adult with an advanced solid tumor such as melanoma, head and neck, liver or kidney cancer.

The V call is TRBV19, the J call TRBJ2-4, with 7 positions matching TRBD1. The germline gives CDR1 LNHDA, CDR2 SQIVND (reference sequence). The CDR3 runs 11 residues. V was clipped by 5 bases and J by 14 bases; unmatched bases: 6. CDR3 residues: CASSFGQEEYF. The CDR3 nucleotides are TGTGCCAGTAGTTTTGGACAGGAGGAGTACTTC.

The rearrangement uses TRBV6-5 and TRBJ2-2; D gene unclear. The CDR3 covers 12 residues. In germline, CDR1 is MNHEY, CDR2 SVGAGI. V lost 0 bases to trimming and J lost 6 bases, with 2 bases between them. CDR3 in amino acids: CASSYSPGELFF. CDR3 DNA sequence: TGTGCCAGCAGTTACTCCCCCGGGGAGCTGTTTTTT.

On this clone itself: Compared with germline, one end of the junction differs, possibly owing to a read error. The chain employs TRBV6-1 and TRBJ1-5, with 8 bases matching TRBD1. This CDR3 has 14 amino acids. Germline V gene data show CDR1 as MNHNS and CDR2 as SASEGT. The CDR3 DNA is TGTGCCAGCAGTGAACTAGGGGGGGGACAGGATAGAATTTTT. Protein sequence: CASSELGGGQDRIF.

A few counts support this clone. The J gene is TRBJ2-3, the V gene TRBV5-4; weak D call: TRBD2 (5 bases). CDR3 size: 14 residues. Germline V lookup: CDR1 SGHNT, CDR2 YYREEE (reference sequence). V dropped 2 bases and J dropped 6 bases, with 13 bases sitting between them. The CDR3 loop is CASSLGNSADTQYF. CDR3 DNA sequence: TGTGCCAGCAGCTTAGGGAATAGCGCGGATACGCAGTATTTT.

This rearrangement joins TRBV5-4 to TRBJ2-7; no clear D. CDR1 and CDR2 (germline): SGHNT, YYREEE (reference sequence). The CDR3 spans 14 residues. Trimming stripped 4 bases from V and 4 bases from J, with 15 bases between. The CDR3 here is CASSLSDRPYEQYF. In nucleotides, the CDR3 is TGTGCCAGCAGCCTATCGGACCGACCTTACGAGCAGTACTTC.

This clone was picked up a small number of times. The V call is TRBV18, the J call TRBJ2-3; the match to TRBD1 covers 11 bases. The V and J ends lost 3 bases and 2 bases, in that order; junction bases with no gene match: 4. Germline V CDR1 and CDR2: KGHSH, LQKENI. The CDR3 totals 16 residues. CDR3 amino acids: CASSPGQGGFTDTQYF. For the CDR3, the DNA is TGTGCCAGCTCACCGGGACAGGGGGGCTTCACAGATACGCAGTATTTT.

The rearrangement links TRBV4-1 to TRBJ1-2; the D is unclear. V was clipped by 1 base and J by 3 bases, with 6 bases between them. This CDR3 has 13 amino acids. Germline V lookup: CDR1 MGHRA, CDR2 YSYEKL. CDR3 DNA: TGCGCCAGCAGCCAAGCCTCGCACTATGGCTACACCTTC. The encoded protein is CASSQASHYGYTF.

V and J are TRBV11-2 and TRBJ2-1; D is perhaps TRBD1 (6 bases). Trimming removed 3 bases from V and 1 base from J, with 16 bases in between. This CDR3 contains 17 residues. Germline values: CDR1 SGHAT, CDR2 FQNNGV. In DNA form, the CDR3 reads TGTGCCAGCAGCTTGGGCGGTTTTGACAGGTCCTACAATGAGCAGTTCTTC. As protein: CASSLGGFDRSYNEQFF.

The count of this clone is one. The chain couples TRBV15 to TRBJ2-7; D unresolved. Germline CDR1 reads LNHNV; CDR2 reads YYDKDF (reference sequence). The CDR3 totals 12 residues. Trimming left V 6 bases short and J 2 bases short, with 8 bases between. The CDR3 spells CATRDLTYEQYF. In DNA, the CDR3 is TGTGCCACCAGAGACCTCACCTACGAGCAGTACTTC.

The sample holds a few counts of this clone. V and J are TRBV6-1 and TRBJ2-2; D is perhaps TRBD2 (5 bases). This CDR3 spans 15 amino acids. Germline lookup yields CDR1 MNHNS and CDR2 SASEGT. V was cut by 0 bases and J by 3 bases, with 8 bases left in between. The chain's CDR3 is CASSEARGYTGELFF. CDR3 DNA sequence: TGTGCCAGCAGTGAAGCGCGAGGGTACACCGGGGAGCTGTTTTTT.

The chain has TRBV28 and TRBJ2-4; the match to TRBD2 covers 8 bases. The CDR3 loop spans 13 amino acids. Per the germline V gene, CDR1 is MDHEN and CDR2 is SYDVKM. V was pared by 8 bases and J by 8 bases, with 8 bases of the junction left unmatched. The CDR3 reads CASGGTRRDIQYF. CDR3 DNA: TGTGCCAGCGGGGGGACTAGGCGGGACATTCAGTACTTC.

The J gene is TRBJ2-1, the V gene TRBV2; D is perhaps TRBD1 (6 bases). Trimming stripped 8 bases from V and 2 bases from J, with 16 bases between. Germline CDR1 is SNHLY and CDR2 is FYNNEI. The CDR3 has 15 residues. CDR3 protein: CASRQGPTPYNEQFF. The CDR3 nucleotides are TGTGCCAGCCGTCAGGGGCCTACCCCCTACAATGAGCAGTTCTTC.

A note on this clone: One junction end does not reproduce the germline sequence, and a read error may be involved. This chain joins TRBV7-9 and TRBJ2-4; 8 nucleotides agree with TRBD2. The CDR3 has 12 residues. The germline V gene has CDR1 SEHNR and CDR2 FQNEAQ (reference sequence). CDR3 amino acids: CASSSVAGTYQF. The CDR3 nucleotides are TGTGCCAGCAGCTCCGTAGCGGGGACGTATCAATTC.

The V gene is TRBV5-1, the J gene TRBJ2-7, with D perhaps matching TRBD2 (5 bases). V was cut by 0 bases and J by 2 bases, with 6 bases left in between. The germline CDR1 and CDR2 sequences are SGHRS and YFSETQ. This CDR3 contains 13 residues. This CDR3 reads CASSLAGTYEQYF. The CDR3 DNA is TGCGCCAGCAGCTTGGCGGGAACCTACGAGCAGTACTTC.

CDR3 DNA sequence: TGCGCCAGCAGCTTGGAAGGGTACGGTGAGCAGTTCTTC. It is translated as CASSLEGYGEQFF. The genes are TRBV5-1 and TRBJ2-1; D gene ambiguous. V was clipped by 0 bases and J by 9 bases, with 10 bases between them. The length of the CDR3 is 13 residues. From germline, CDR1 is SGHRS and CDR2 YFSETQ.

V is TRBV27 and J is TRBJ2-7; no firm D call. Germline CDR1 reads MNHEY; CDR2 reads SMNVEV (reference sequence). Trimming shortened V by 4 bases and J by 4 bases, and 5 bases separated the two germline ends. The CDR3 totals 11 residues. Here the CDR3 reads CASSSPYEQYF. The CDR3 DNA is TGTGCCAGCAGTTCCCCGTACGAGCAGTACTTC.

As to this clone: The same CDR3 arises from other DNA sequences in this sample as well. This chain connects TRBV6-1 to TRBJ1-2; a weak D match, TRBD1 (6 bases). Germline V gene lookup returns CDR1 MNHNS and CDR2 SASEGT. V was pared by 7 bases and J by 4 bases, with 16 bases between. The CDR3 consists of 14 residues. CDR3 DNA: TGTGCCAGCAAGGCCCGGGGGGCTGGCTATGGCTACACCTTC. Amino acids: CASKARGAGYGYTF.

CDR3 nucleotides: TGTGCCAGCAGCTTAGGGAACTCTGGAAACACCATATATTTT. Protein: CASSLGNSGNTIYF. The chain has TRBV13 and TRBJ1-3; D remains unclear. Trimming pared 0 bases from V and 0 bases from J, leaving 3 bases between. The CDR3 totals 14 residues. CDR1 is PRHDT, CDR2 FYEKMQ, per germline (reference sequence).

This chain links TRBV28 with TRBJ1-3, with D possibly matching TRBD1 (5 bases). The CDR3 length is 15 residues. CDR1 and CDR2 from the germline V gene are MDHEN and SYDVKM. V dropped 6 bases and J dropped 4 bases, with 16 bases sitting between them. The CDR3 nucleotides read TGTGCCAGCAGGTCGCTGGGGGTGAGCGGAAACACCATATATTTT. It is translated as CASRSLGVSGNTIYF. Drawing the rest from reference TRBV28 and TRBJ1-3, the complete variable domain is DVKVTQSSRYLVKRTGEKVFLECVQDMDHENMFWYRQDPGLGLRLIYFSYDVKMKEKGDIPEGYSVSREKKERFSLILESASTNQTSMYLCASRSLGVSGNTIYFGEGSWLTVV.

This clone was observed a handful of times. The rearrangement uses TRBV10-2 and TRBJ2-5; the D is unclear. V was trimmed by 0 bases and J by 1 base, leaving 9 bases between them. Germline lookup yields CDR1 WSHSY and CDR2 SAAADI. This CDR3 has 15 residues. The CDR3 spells CASSESAALQETQYF. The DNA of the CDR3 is TGCGCCAGCAGTGAGTCGGCGGCGCTCCAAGAGACCCAGTACTTC.

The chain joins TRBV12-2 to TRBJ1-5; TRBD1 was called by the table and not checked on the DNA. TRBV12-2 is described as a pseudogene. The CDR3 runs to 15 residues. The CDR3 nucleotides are TGTGCAAGTCGCTTACAGGGTTTCTCCAATCAGCCCCAGCATTTT. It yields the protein CASRLQGFSNQPQHF.